This T cell receptor beta chain was identified during a study of OX40 agonist ivuxolimab in advanced cancers. The CDR3 contains 16 residues. Germline CDR1 reads MGHRA; CDR2 reads YSYEKL. V lost 1 base to trimming and J lost 0 bases, with 11 bases between them. TCRdb's table, derived via immunoSEQ multiplex PCR, lists solely in-frame clones and lacks some. The sample has 75,000 or so clones; less than 90% are singletons. The chain carries TRBV4-1 and TRBJ2-3; D unresolved. Sequenced here: CD4+ or CD8+ T cells sorted from blood, sampled in a trial of the OX40 agonist ivuxolimab. This TCR came from an adult with an advanced solid tumor such as melanoma, head and neck, liver or kidney cancer. For the CDR3, the DNA is TGCGCCAGCAGCCAAGCAAATCTTATAAGCACAGATACGCAGTATTTT. It translates to CASSQANLISTDTQYF.